Sequencing of this TCR beta chain was carried out in a study of blood T cell repertoires in COVID-19. Study at large: Acute-phase and convalescent COVID-19 samples originated in the United States, Italy and Spain. PBMCs, B-cell-depleted T cells, or T cells were the source of the cDNA or gDNA that made up the material.

The protocol was immunoSEQ multiplex PCR, while the TCRdb copy is restricted to in-frame clones and leaves out a portion. The data show 140,000 to 150,000 clones, approximately 80% seen once. Germline CDR1 and CDR2: SGHRS and YFSETQ. This CDR3 has 17 amino acids. With 0 bases clipped from V and 7 bases from J, the junction kept 12 bases outside the gene matches. The rearrangement joins TRBV5-1 to TRBJ2-1; 8 positions agree with TRBD1. This sequence originates from a human donor with acute or convalescent COVID-19. The donor label of this sample is uncertain. The sample comprised peripheral blood. CDR3 residues: CASSLGGRGRFGNEQFF. The CDR3 nucleotides read TGCGCCAGCAGCTTGGGGGGCAGGGGGCGCTTCGGGAATGAGCAGTTCTTC.